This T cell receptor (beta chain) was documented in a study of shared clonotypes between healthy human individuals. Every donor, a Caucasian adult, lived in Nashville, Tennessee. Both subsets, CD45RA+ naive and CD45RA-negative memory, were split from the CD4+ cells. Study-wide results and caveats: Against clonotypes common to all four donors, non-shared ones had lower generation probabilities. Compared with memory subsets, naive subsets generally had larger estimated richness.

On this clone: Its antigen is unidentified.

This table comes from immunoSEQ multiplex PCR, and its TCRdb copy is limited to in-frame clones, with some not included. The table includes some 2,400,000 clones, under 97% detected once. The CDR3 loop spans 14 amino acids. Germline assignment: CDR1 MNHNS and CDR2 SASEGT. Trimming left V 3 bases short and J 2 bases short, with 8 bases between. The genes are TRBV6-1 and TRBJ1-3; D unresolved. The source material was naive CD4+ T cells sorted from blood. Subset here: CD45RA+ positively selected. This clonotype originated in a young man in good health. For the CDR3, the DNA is TGTGCCAGCAGTGAGGTTCCGACTGGAAACACCATATATTTT. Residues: CASSEVPTGNTIYF.